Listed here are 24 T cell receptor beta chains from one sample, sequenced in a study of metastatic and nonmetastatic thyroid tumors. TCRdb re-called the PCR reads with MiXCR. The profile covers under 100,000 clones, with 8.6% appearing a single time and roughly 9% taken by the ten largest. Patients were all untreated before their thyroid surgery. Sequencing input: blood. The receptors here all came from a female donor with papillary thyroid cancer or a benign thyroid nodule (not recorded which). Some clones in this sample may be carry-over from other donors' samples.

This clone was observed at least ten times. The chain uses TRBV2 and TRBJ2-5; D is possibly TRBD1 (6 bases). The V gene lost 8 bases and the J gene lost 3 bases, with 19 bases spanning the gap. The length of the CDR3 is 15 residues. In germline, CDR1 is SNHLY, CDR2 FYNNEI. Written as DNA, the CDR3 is TGTGCCAGCGCTAAAGCGTTGGGGGCGGAAGAGACCCAGTACTTC. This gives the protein CASAKALGAEETQYF.

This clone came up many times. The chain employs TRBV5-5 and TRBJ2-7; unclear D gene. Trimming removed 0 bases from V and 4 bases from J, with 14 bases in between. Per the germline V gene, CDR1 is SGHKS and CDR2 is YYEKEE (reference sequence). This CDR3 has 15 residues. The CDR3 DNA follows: TGTGCCAGCAGCTTGGCCCTGGGGAACCAATACGAGCAGTACTTC. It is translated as CASSLALGNQYEQYF.

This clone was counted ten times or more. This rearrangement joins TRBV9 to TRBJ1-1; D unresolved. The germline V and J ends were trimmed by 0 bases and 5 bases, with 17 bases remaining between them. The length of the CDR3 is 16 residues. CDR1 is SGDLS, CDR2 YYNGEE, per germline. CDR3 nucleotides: TGTGCCAGCAGCGTAGCGCCGACGGGTGGTGGAACTGAAGCTTTCTTT. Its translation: CASSVAPTGGGTEAFF.

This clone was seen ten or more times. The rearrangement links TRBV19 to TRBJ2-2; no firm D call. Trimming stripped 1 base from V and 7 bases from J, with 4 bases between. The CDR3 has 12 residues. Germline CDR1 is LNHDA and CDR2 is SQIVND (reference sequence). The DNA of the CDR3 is TGTGCCAGTAGTATAGCTGGCGGGGAGCTGTTTTTT. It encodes CASSIAGGELFF.

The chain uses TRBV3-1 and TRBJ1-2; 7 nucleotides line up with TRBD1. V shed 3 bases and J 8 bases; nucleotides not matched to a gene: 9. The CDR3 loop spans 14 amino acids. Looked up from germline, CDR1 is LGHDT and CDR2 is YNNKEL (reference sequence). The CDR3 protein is CASSHRTGQSGYTF. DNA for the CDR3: TGTGCCAGCAGCCATAGGACAGGTCAGTCGGGCTACACCTTC.

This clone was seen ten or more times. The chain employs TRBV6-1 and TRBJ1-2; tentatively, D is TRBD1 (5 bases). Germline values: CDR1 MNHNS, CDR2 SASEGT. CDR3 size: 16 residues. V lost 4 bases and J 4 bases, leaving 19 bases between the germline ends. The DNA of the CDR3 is TGTGCCAGCAGTGTAGGGTCTGGGACGGGAGGCTATGGCTACACCTTC. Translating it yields CASSVGSGTGGYGYTF.

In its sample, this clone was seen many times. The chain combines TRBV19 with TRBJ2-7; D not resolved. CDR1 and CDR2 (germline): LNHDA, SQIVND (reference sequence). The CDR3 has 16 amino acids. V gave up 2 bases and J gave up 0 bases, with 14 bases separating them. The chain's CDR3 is CASSIKSGSYSYEQYF. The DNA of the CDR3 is TGTGCCAGTAGTATAAAATCGGGCTCCTACTCCTACGAGCAGTACTTC.

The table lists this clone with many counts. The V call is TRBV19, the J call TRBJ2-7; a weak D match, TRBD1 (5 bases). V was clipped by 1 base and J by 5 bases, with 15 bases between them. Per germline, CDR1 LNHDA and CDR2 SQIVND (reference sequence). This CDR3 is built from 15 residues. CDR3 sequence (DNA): TGTGCCAGTAGTATAGGTTCTGGCAGGGCTAACGAGCAGTACTTC. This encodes CASSIGSGRANEQYF.

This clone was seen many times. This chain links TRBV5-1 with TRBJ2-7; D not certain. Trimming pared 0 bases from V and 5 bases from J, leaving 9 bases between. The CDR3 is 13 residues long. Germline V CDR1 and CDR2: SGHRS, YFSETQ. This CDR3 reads CASSLVYRDEQYF. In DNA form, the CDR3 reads TGCGCCAGCAGCTTGGTCTACCGGGACGAGCAGTACTTC.

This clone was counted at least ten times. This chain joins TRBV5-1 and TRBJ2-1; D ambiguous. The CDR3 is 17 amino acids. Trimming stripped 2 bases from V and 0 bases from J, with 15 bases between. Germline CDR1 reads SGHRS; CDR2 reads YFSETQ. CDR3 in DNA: TGCGCCAGCAGCTTAAGTGCCAGCCGATCCTCCTACAATGAGCAGTTCTTC. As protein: CASSLSASRSSYNEQFF.

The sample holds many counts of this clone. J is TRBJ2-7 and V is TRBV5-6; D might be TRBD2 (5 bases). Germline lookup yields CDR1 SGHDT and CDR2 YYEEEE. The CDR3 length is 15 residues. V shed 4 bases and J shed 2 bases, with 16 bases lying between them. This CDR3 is CASSLTGKGTYEQYF. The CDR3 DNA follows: TGTGCCAGCAGCCTAACCGGGAAGGGAACCTACGAGCAGTACTTC.

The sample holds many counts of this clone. CDR3 amino acids: CASSYLRTGSSYEQYF. CDR3 DNA: TGTGCCAGCAGTTACCTCAGGACGGGAAGCTCCTACGAGCAGTACTTC. The V and J genes are TRBV6-6 and TRBJ2-7; D possibly corresponds to TRBD2 (5 bases). CDR1 is MNHNY, CDR2 SVGAGI, per germline (reference sequence). With 2 bases removed from V and 0 bases from J, the gap between germline ends came to 14 bases. This CDR3 region has 16 residues.

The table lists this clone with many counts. The CDR3 protein is CSARGSGNSNQPQHF. In DNA form, the CDR3 reads TGCAGTGCTAGAGGGTCAGGAAATAGCAATCAGCCCCAGCATTTT. The chain recombines TRBV20-1 with TRBJ1-5; D not certain. Trimming cost V 1 base and J 0 bases, with 10 bases left between them. In germline, CDR1 is DFQATT, CDR2 SNEGSKA (reference sequence). The CDR3 consists of 15 residues.

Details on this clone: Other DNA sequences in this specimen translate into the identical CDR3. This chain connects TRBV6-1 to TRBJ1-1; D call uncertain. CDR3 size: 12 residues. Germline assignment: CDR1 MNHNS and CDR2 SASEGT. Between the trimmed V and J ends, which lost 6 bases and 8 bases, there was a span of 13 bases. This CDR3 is CASSRKDREAFF. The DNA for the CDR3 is TGTGCCAGCAGCCGCAAGGACCGGGAAGCTTTCTTT.

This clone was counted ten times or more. This CDR3 is CASSLDLGNSPLHF. CDR3 bases: TGTGCCAGCAGCTTAGATTTGGGGAACTCACCCCTCCACTTT. V usage is TRBV7-6 and J usage is TRBJ1-6; D gene ambiguous. The CDR3 spans 14 residues. The germline V gene encodes CDR1 SGHVS and CDR2 FNYEAQ. Deletions cut 1 base from V and 10 bases from J, with 11 bases between.

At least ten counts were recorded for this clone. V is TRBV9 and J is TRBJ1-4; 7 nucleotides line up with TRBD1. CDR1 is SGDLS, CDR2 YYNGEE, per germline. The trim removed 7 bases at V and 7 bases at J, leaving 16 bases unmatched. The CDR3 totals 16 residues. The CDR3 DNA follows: TGTGCCAGCCGCCAGAAAGACAGGGCGAGGAGTGAAAAACTGTTTTTT. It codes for CASRQKDRARSEKLFF.

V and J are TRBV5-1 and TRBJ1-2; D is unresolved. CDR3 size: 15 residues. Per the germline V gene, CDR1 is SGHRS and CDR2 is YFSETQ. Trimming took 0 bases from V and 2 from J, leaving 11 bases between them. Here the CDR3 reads CASSLGNSLNYGYTF. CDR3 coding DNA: TGCGCCAGCAGCTTGGGGAACAGTCTAAACTATGGCTACACCTTC.

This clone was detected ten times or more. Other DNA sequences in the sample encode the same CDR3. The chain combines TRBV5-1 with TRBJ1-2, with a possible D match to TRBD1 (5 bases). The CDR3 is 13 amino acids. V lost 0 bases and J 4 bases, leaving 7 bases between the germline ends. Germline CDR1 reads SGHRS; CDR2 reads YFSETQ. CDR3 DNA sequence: TGCGCCAGCAGCTTGGACGACAGCTATGGCTACACCTTC. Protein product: CASSLDDSYGYTF.

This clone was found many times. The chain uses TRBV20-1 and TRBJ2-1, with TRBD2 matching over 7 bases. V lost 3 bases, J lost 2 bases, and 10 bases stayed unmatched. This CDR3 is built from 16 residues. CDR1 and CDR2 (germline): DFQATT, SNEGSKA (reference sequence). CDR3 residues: CSASSMTAGAYNEQFF. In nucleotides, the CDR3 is TGCAGTGCTAGTTCGATGACGGCGGGGGCCTACAATGAGCAGTTCTTC.

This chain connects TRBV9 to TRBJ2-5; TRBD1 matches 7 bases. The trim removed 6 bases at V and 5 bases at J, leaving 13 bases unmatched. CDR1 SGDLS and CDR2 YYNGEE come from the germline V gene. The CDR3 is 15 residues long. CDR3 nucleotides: TGTGCCAGCATCCGCTGGGACAGCCCTGGGGAGACCCAGTACTTC. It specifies CASIRWDSPGETQYF.

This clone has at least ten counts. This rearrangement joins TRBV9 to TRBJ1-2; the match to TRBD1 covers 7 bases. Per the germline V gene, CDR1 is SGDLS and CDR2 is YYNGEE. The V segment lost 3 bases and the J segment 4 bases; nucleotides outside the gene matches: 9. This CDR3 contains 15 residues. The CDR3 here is CASSGMNRGGYGYTF. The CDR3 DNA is TGTGCCAGCAGCGGCATGAACAGGGGAGGCTATGGCTACACCTTC.

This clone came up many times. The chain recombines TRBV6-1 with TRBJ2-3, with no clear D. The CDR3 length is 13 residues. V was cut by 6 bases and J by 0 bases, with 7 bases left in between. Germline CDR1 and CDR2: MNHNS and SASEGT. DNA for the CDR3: TGTGCCAGCAGGCAGACTAGCACAGATACGCAGTATTTT. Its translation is CASRQTSTDTQYF.

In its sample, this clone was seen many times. The CDR3 nucleotides read TGCGCCAGCAGGCTGCGTGAGGGGTACTACGAGCAGTACTTC. The encoded protein is CASRLREGYYEQYF. The rearrangement uses TRBV10-2 and TRBJ2-7, with D possibly being TRBD1 or TRBD2 (5 bases each). This CDR3 has 14 residues. V was shortened by 6 bases and J by 3 bases, with 15 bases between the two germline ends. Germline V gives CDR1 WSHSY, CDR2 SAAADI.

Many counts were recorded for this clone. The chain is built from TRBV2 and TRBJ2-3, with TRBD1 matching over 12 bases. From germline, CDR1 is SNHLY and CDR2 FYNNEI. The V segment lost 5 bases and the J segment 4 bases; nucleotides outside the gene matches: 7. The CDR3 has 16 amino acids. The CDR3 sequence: CASSQSGTGGSDTQYF. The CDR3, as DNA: TGTGCCAGCAGTCAATCCGGGACAGGGGGCTCAGATACGCAGTATTTT.